A single T cell receptor beta chain is shown here with its context. Its antigen has not been determined. Nothing much larger sits one base from this clone, and base qualities are not available. For the CD8 naive samples, CD45RO-negative cells were positively selected for CCR7, yielding a CD45RA+CCR7+ population from which TemRA cells were excluded. The donors were healthy, HIV-negative adults with no recently reported acute infections or vaccinations. All donors were Caucasian adults living in Nashville, Tennessee, USA. Blood was obtained by leukapheresis, after which PBMCs were separated by Ficoll-Histopaque density gradient centrifugation and cryopreserved in liquid nitrogen vapor phase. Analytical flow cytometry was used to check the purity and quantity of every magnetically sorted T cell population. From each sorted fraction, genomic DNA was isolated and quantified by UV absorbance on a Nanodrop 2000c.

Taken from cysteine to phenylalanine, the CDR3 has 15 residues. The read is trimmed to its CDR3 DNA, 45 bases read in frame from base 1. Reading the germline V gene gives CDR1 SGHRS and CDR2 YFSETQ. Compared with germline, V lacks 2 bases and J lacks 7 bases; bases without a gene match: 7. These data come from a study of shared clonotypes between healthy human individuals (TCRdb year 2020). In the study overall: The cohort included three men and a couple of women between 18 and 49 years of age. Per donor, three plates each were used for CD4 naive and CD4 memory, two for CD8 naive, and one for CD8 memory. The study deeply sequenced blood TCR repertoires of five healthy adults to estimate repertoire size and the extent of clonotype sharing between individuals. To increase sequencing depth and limit assay-specific biases, TCR repertoire library preparation and sequencing were carried out by different laboratories using diverse techniques. Each donor's leukapheresis produced roughly between roughly 0.9 and 8.9 billion PBMCs. Study-level results and caveats: Naive subsets generally had larger estimated clonotype richness than memory subsets did. Only blood was sampled, and tissue TCR repertoires likely differ from those in blood. Even with the large sequencing depth, rarefaction of the sorted-subset datasets indicated that sequencing was incomplete. Pairwise subsampling indicated that sequencing depth was expected to affect the degree of clonotype sharing among donors. Across four donors, approximately 5% of naive CD4, around 3.5% of naive CD8, around 2.5% of memory CD4, and 0.4% of memory CD8 clonotypes were shared. Because the study included a small number of donors, the genetic and exposure-history diversity represented was limited. Clonotypes shared by all four sorted-subset donors showed higher generation probabilities than non-shared clonotypes.

TCR CDR3 regions were amplified from genomic DNA by multiplex PCR using the deep immunoSEQ assay. Extracted genomic DNA from each cell subset was distributed evenly across all wells of several immunoSEQ 96-well plates, and each plate was treated as a replicate. For sorted subsets, each replicate PCR was loaded with roughly 200 ng genomic DNA, equivalent to 30,000 to 35,000 T cell genomes. Purified libraries were quantified with a Qubit 3.0 fluorometer, sized on a Bioanalyzer 2100, and re-quantified with the KAPA Library Quantification kit. Every immunoSEQ 96-well plate was sequenced on a dedicated single-read 150-cycle Illumina NextSeq 550 flow cell. The study's processing was this. Because the immunoSEQ output held only junctional sequences and lacked quality scores, the filtering could not match the filtering applied to full-length reads. To assign V/J genes and CDR3, sequences were annotated against IMGT germline references using PyIR, a Python wrapper for IgBLAST v1.9. Any read was removed if the V/J assignment was weak (E-value above 1e-6), the CDR3 was missing, or the read contained stop codons, out-of-frame junctions, or ambiguous translated residues. V3J clonotypes were defined by identical inferred V gene, J gene, and CDR3 amino acid sequence. Percentage overlap between repertoires was computed as shared unique clonotypes divided by the size of the smaller repertoire. Three approaches were used to assess repertoire richness: RTK rarefaction, the Chao1 estimator, and Recon v2.1 estimates of unobserved clonotypes. Generation probabilities were computed with OLGA for all TCRbeta clonotypes obtained by the gDNA method from several donors. Entries here come from immuneACCESS through TCRdb and include only in-frame sequences with V and J called. Some clones fail to appear in such tables; in the studies checked, an unresolved V gene covers under half of the shortfall, and the cause of the remainder is unknown. From that table come the V and J calls and clone size; the DNA was used to work out D and trimming. The sample table lists 700,000 to 950,000 clones, about 97% of them with a count of one. The ten largest clones take up about 0.25% of the sample.

The sequence links TRBV5-1 to TRBJ2-7; 12 of the junction bases match TRBD2. This receptor was obtained from a man between 25 and 39 years old in good health. Specimen: naive CD8+ T cells sorted from blood. The sample's cell subset or site label, in plain terms: CD45RA+CCR7+. Here is the DNA: TGCGCCAGCAGCTTTGAACCGGGACTAGCGGGTGAGCAGTACTTC. Translated, this gives CASSFEPGLAGEQYF.